What follows are 27 T cell receptor beta chains derived from one specimen sequenced in a study of blood T cells in healthy people across ages. PCR was performed a second time for roughly 7 to 11 cycles using a sample-barcoded 5' primer and a J-beta primer mix. TCRdb called the 5' RACE reads again in MiXCR, with one record for every CDR3 protein. The profile shows some 1.1 million distinct CDR3 sequences, more than 30% of them singletons. The sequencing input was blood. The receptors derive from a man aged 18-30 years in good health.

This clonotype has more than one count but fewer than ten. The chain recombines TRBV20-1 with TRBJ1-5; D gene unclear. The germline V gene has CDR1 DFQATT and CDR2 SNEGSKA (reference sequence). Trimming removed 5 bases from V and 4 bases from J, with 9 bases in between. CDR3 length: 12 residues. The DNA for the CDR3 is TGCAGTGCTCAGGACCGGAATCAGCCCCAGCATTTT. This translates into CSAQDRNQPQHF.

This clonotype was recorded many times. The CDR3 DNA is TGTGCCAGCAGTGACAACTCTGGGGCCAACGTCCTGACTTTC. The encoded protein is CASSDNSGANVLTF. V is TRBV25-1 and J is TRBJ2-6; D not certain. In germline, CDR1 is MGHDK, CDR2 SYGVNS. This CDR3 has 14 residues. V was clipped by 3 bases and J by 0 bases, with 3 bases between them.

The chain links TRBV6-2 or TRBV6-3 to TRBJ2-5; D may be TRBD1 (5 bases). This CDR3 region has 13 residues. Trimming shortened V by 5 bases and J by 4 bases, and 11 bases separated the two germline ends. Germline V gene sequence: CDR1 MNHEY, CDR2 SVGEGT. In DNA, the CDR3 is TGTGCCAGCAGTCGATACAGGCCAGAGACCCAGTACTTC. This sequence encodes CASSRYRPETQYF.

The chain uses TRBV14 and TRBJ2-4; D gene ambiguous. V lost 3 bases and J 1 base, leaving 19 bases between the germline ends. Germline V gives CDR1 SGHDN, CDR2 FVKESK. This CDR3 region has 18 residues. CDR3 DNA sequence: TGTGCCAGCAGCCAGATCCAAAAGACCAGCGTGGCCAAAAACATTCAGTACTTC. Translated: CASSQIQKTSVAKNIQYF.

The genes are TRBV2 and TRBJ2-7, with 7 bases fitting TRBD2. V was clipped by 6 bases and J by 1 base; unmatched bases: 6. CDR3 length: 14 amino acids. CDR1 and CDR2 from the germline V gene are SNHLY and FYNNEI. The CDR3: CASSEMGLSYEQYF. The CDR3 DNA sequence: TGTGCCAGCAGCGAGATGGGACTATCCTACGAGCAGTACTTC.

A few counts support this clonotype. The rearrangement links TRBV7-2 to TRBJ1-4, with 9 nucleotides matching TRBD1. The CDR3 spans 15 residues. In germline, CDR1 is SGHTA, CDR2 FQGNSA. The CDR3 DNA reads as TGTGCAGTAAGCACAGGGGGCTTCACTAATGAAAAACTGTTTTTT. Translated, it gives CAVSTGGFTNEKLFF. The complete variable domain, with remaining parts taken from reference TRBV7-2 and TRBJ1-4, reads GAGVSQSPSNKVTEKGKDVELRCDPISGHTALYWYRQSLGQGLEFLIYFQGNSAPDKSGLPSDRFSAERTGGSVSTLTIQRTQQEDSAVYLCAVSTGGFTNEKLFFGSGTQLSVL.

This clonotype was found a few times. V usage is TRBV4-3 and J usage is TRBJ1-2; no clear D. This CDR3 has 12 amino acids. V lost 3 bases, J lost 4 bases, and 6 bases lay in between. Germline V lookup: CDR1 LGHNA, CDR2 YSLEER. CDR3 sequence (DNA): TGCGCCAGCAGCCACGATACCTATGGCTACACCTTC. Residues: CASSHDTYGYTF.

The V call is TRBV7-8, the J call TRBJ1-1; maybe TRBD1 (5 bases). Trimming took 2 bases from V and 0 from J, leaving 10 bases between them. Germline loops: CDR1 SGHVS, CDR2 FQNEAQ. This CDR3 has 15 amino acids. The CDR3 nucleotides read TGTGCCAGCAGCTTATCGGCAGGGATGAACACTGAAGCTTTCTTT. Translating it yields CASSLSAGMNTEAFF.

This clonotype occurred many times. CDR3: CSVEQGPNQPQHF. DNA of the CDR3: TGCAGCGTTGAACAGGGGCCCAATCAGCCCCAGCATTTT. The chain combines TRBV29-1 with TRBJ1-5; perhaps TRBD1 as D (6 bases). V lost 2 bases and J 3 bases, leaving 8 bases between the germline ends. Germline-derived CDR1 and CDR2 are SQVTM and ANQGSEA. The CDR3 contains 13 residues.

This clonotype was detected only a few times. The CDR3 DNA reads TGTGCCAGCAGTTCCTACAGGGATGGAGAGACCCAGTACTTC. The encoded protein is CASSSYRDGETQYF. The chain carries TRBV27 and TRBJ2-5; possibly TRBD1 for D (6 bases). V lost 4 bases and J lost 4, with 13 bases in between. The CDR3 is made up of 14 amino acids. Germline values: CDR1 MNHEY, CDR2 SMNVEV (reference sequence).

The chain combines TRBV10-3 with TRBJ1-1; no reliable D call. Trimming removed 7 bases from V and 0 bases from J, with 9 bases in between. Germline CDR1 is ENHRY and CDR2 is SYGVKD. The CDR3 runs to 13 residues. The CDR3 reads CAIMAEMNTEAFF. The CDR3 region has the DNA TGTGCCATCATGGCGGAGATGAACACTGAAGCTTTCTTT.

The table lists this clonotype with a count of one. The J gene is TRBJ1-2, the V gene TRBV9; 10 bases align to TRBD1. The CDR3 has 18 amino acids. Trimming removed 4 bases from V and 1 base from J; junction bases left unmatched: 13. Germline lookup yields CDR1 SGDLS and CDR2 YYNGEE. The CDR3 DNA reads TGTGCCAGCAGCCCCCTCCCCGGGACAGGGGTTTTTAACTATGGCTACACCTTC. As protein: CASSPLPGTGVFNYGYTF. The full variable domain, its missing parts supplied by reference TRBV9 and TRBJ1-2, is DSGVTQTPKHLITATGQRVTLRCSPRSGDLSVYWYQQSLDQGLQFLIQYYNGEERAKGNILERFSAQQFPDLHSELNLSSLELGDSALYFCASSPLPGTGVFNYGYTFGSGTRLTVV.

The rearrangement uses TRBV29-1 and TRBJ1-2; possible D gene TRBD1, 5 bases. V lost 5 bases, J lost 7 bases, and 8 bases lay in between. The germline CDR1 and CDR2 sequences are SQVTM and ANQGSEA. There are 10 residues in the CDR3. CDR3 in amino acids: CSVKRGGYTF. CDR3 in DNA: TGCAGCGTTAAAAGGGGTGGCTACACCTTC.

This chain links TRBV28 with TRBJ2-4; D may be TRBD2 (6 bases). V shed 1 base and J shed 9 bases, with 10 bases lying between them. The CDR3 extends over 13 amino acids. Germline values: CDR1 MDHEN, CDR2 SYDVKM. This CDR3 reads CASSLSGVRIQYF. The CDR3 DNA sequence: TGTGCCAGCAGTTTATCGGGGGTACGCATTCAGTACTTC.

V is TRBV11-2 and J is TRBJ2-1; 9 positions match TRBD2. The ends lost 3 bases at V and 0 bases at J; junction bases unmatched: 6. The CDR3 length is 17 residues. CDR1 and CDR2 from the germline V gene are SGHAT and FQNNGV. CDR3 nucleotide sequence: TGTGCCAGCAGCTTGTCTAGCGGGGCTAGCTCCTACAATGAGCAGTTCTTC. It codes for CASSLSSGASSYNEQFF.

This clonotype was counted between two and nine times. At one boundary the junction diverges from the germline segment, which might be a read error. The V and J genes are TRBV2 and TRBJ2-1, with D unclear. The CDR3 runs to 12 residues. The germline V gene encodes CDR1 SNHLY and CDR2 FYNNEI. The CDR3, as DNA: TGTGCCTCTCGAAGGTCCTCCAATGAGCAGTTCTTC. This encodes CASRRSSNEQFF. Based on the CDR3 plus reference TRBV2 and TRBJ2-1, the full variable domain is EPEVTQTPSHQVTQMGQEVILRCVPISNHLYFYWYRQILGQKVEFLVSFYNNEISEKSEIFDDQFSVERPDGSNFTLKIRSTKLEDSAMYFCASRRSSNEQFFGPGTRLTVL.

This clonotype was counted a few times. This sequence joins TRBV27 and TRBJ1-2, with D possibly matching TRBD1 (5 bases). V was shortened by 4 bases and J by 4 bases, with 10 bases between the two germline ends. Germline V CDR1 and CDR2: MNHEY, SMNVEV (reference sequence). This CDR3 spans 13 amino acids. DNA of the CDR3: TGTGCCAGCAGTTATCAGGGTCGCTATGGCTACACCTTC. It translates to CASSYQGRYGYTF.

The gene calls are TRBV7-2 and TRBJ2-5, with TRBD1 matching over 7 bases. J gave up 2 bases and V 5 bases, and 11 bases lay outside the gene matches. CDR1 and CDR2 (germline): SGHTA, FQGNSA. The CDR3 spans 16 residues. CDR3 coding DNA: TGTGCCAGCAGCCTCTACATCACGGGACAGCAAGAGACCCAGTACTTC. Its translation is CASSLYITGQQETQYF.

This clonotype was detected a few times. V is TRBV6-5 and J is TRBJ2-3, with D perhaps assigned TRBD1 or TRBD2 (5 bases each). From germline, CDR1 is MNHEY and CDR2 SVGAGI. V gave up 5 bases and J gave up 2 bases, with 11 bases separating them. CDR3 size: 14 residues. The DNA for the CDR3 is TGTGCCAGCAGTCCGGGACCCCACACAGATACGCAGTATTTT. This gives the protein CASSPGPHTDTQYF.

This clonotype was picked up a small number of times. The chain has TRBV5-6 and TRBJ2-1; D gene ambiguous. CDR3 length equals 14 residues. Deletions cut 6 bases from V and 6 bases from J, with 16 bases between. The germline CDR1 and CDR2 sequences are SGHDT and YYEEEE. The CDR3 bases are TGTGCCAGCAAGTCAGCCGGACCCACCAATGAGCAGTTCTTC. Residues: CASKSAGPTNEQFF.

J is TRBJ1-6 and V is TRBV5-6; D is possibly TRBD1 (5 bases). CDR3 length: 18 amino acids. V was cut by 0 bases and J by 0 bases, with 13 bases left in between. CDR1 is SGHDT and CDR2 is YYEEEE in the germline V gene. The CDR3 nucleotides are TGTGCCAGCAGCTTGGGGGACGCACGGAGCTCCTATAATTCACCCCTCCACTTT. It is translated as CASSLGDARSSYNSPLHF.

This chain connects TRBV6-2 or TRBV6-3 to TRBJ2-2; D remains ambiguous. In germline, CDR1 is MNHEY, CDR2 SVGEGT. The V end was cut by 7 bases, the J end by 2 bases, with 8 bases between. There are 13 residues in the CDR3. The CDR3, as DNA: TGTGCCAGCATCGGTAGCAACACCGGGGAGCTGTTTTTT. Residues: CASIGSNTGELFF.

CDR3 in DNA: TGTGCCAGCAGACGAACAGGGGCCCAGGGCTACACCTTC. Its protein product is CASRRTGAQGYTF. This chain connects TRBV12-3 or TRBV12-4 to TRBJ1-2; 7 positions agree with TRBD1. The CDR3 totals 13 residues. With V trimmed by 6 bases and J by 8 bases, 9 bases remained unmatched.

This clonotype has more than one count but fewer than ten. The chain has TRBV6-2 or TRBV6-3 and TRBJ2-1; 7 bases map to TRBD1. Germline V CDR1 and CDR2: MNHEY, SVGEGT. The CDR3 is 16 amino acids. The junction had 11 bases not matched to a gene; V was cut back by 2 bases and J by 7 bases. The CDR3 loop reads CASSYTELLRGNEQFF. CDR3 nucleotides: TGTGCCAGCAGTTACACGGAATTACTCAGGGGGAATGAGCAGTTCTTC.

The genes are TRBV18 and TRBJ2-3; 13 nucleotides agree with TRBD2. V was clipped by 8 bases and J by 4 bases; unmatched bases: 6. This CDR3 region has 15 residues. Germline V gene lookup returns CDR1 KGHSH and CDR2 LQKENI. This CDR3 is CASTTGTSGADTQYF. Here the CDR3 DNA reads TGTGCCAGCACGACCGGGACTAGCGGGGCAGATACGCAGTATTTT. Full variable domain (rest looked up from reference TRBV18 and TRBJ2-3): NAGVMQNPRHLVRRRGQEARLRCSPMKGHSHVYWYRQLPEEGLKFMVYLQKENIIDESGMPKERFSAEFPKEGPSILRIQQVVRGDSAAYFCASTTGTSGADTQYFGPGTRLTVL.

V gene TRBV12-3 or TRBV12-4 combines with J gene TRBJ1-1; D gene ambiguous. The CDR3 loop spans 15 amino acids. With 2 bases removed from V and 0 bases from J, the gap between germline ends came to 10 bases. For the CDR3, the DNA is TGTGCCAGCAGTTTAAACGGAGTCATGAACACTGAAGCTTTCTTT. It yields the protein CASSLNGVMNTEAFF.

CDR3 in DNA: TGTGCCACTTCGGGGGCCAGTGGCACTGAAGCTTTCTTT. Encoded protein: CATSGASGTEAFF. The chain combines TRBV13 with TRBJ1-1; a possible D gene is TRBD1 (6 bases). CDR3 size: 13 residues. V was pared by 10 bases and J by 4 bases, with 16 bases between. CDR1 and CDR2 from the germline V gene are PRHDT and FYEKMQ (reference sequence).